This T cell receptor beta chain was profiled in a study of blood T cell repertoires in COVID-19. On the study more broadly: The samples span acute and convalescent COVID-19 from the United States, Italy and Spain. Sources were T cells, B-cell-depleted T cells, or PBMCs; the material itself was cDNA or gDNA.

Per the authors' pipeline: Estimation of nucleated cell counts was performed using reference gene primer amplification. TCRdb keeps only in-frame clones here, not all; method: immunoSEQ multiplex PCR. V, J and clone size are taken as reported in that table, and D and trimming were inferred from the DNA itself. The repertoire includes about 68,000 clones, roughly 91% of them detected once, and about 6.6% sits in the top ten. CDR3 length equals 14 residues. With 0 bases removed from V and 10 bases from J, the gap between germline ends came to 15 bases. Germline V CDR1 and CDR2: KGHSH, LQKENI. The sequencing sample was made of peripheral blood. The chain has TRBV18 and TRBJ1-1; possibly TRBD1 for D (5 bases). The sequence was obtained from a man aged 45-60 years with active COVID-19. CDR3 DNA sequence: TGTGCCAGCTCACCACCGGGTCAGGGTAGTCTAGCTTTCTTT. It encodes CASSPPGQGSLAFF. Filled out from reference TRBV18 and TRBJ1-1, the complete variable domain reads NAGVMQNPRHLVRRRGQEARLRCSPMKGHSHVYWYRQLPEEGLKFMVYLQKENIIDESGMPKERFSAEFPKEGPSILRIQQVVRGDSAAYFCASSPPGQGSLAFFGQGTRLTVV.